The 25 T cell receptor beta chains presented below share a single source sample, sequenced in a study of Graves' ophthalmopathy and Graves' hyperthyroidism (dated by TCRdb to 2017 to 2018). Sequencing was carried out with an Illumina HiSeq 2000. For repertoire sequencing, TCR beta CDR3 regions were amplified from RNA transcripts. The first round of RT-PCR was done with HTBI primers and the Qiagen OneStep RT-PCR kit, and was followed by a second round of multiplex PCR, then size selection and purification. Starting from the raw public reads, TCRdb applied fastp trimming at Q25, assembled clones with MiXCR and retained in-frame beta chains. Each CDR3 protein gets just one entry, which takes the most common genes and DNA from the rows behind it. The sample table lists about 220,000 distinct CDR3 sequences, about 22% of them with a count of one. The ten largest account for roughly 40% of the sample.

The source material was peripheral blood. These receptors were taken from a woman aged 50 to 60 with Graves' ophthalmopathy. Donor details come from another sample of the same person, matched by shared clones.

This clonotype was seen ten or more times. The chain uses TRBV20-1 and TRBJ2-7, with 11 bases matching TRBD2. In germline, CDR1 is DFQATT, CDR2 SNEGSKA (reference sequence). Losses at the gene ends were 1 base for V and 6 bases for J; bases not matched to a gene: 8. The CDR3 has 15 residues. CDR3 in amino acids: CSARATSGISSEQYF. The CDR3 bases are TGCAGTGCTAGAGCGACTAGCGGGATCAGTAGCGAGCAGTACTTC.

CDR3 sequence reads: CASRRTPSGSYEQYF. The DNA of the CDR3 is TGCGCCAGCAGACGCACCCCTAGCGGGAGTTACGAGCAGTACTTC. The chain couples TRBV4-1 to TRBJ2-7, with 10 bases fitting TRBD2. CDR1 and CDR2 from the germline V gene are MGHRA and YSYEKL. There are 15 residues in the CDR3. V lost 6 bases, J lost 4 bases, and 9 bases stayed unmatched.

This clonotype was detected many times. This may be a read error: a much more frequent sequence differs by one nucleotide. The DNA of the CDR3 is TGTGCCAGCAGTAGGGGTGGGGCCAACGTCCTGACTTTC. It yields the protein CASSRGGANVLTF. The rearrangement joins TRBV12-3 or TRBV12-4 to TRBJ2-6; the D gene is possibly TRBD1 (5 bases). V lost 5 bases and J lost 3, with 5 bases in between. There are 13 residues in the CDR3.

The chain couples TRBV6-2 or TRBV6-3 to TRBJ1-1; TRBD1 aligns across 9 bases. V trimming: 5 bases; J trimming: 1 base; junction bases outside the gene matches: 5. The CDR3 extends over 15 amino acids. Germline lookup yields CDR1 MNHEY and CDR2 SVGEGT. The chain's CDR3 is CASSKQGAQNTEAFF. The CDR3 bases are TGTGCCAGCAGTAAACAGGGGGCTCAGAACACTGAAGCTTTCTTT.

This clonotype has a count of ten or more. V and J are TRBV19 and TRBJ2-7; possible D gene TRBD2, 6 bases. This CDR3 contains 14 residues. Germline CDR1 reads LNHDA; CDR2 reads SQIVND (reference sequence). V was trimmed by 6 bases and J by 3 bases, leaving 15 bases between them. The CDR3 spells CASSAGRGLYEQYF. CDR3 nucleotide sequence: TGTGCCAGTAGCGCCGGCCGGGGACTCTACGAGCAGTACTTC.

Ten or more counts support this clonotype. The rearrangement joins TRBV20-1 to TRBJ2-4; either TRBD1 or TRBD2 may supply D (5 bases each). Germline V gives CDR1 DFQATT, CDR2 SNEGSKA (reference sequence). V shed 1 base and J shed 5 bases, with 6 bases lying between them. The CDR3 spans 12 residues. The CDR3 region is CSARGGQNIQYF. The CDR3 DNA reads TGCAGTGCTAGAGGGGGACAAAACATTCAGTACTTC.

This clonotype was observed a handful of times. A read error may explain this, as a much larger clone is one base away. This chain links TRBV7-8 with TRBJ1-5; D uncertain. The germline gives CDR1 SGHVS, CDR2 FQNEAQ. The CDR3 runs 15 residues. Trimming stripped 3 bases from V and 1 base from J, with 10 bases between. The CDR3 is CASSFSISSNQPQHF. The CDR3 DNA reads TGTGCCAGCAGCTTTTCCATCAGCAGCAATCAGCCCCAGCATTTT.

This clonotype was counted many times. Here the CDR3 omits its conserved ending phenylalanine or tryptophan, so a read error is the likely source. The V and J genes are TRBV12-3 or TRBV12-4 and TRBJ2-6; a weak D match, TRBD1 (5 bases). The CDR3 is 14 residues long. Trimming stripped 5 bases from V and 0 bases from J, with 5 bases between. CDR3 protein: CASSQGSGANVLTL. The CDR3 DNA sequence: TGTGCCAGCAGTCAGGGCTCTGGGGCCAACGTCCTGACTCTC.

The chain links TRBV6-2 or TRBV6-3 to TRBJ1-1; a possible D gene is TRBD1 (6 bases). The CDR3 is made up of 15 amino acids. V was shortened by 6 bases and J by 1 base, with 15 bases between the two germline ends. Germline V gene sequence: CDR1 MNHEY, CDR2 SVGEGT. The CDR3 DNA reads TGTGCCAGCAGCTCACAGGGATGGGAGAACACTGAAGCTTTCTTT. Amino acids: CASSSQGWENTEAFF.

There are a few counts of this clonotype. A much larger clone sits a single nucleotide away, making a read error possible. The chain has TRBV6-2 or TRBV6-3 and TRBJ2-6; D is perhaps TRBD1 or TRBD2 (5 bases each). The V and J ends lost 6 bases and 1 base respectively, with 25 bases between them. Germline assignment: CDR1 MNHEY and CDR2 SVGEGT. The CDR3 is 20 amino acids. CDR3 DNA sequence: TGTGCCAGCAGGCCACAAATCCCGGGACCAAGGGGTTCTGGGGCCAACGTCCTGACTTTC. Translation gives CASRPQIPGPRGSGANVLTF.

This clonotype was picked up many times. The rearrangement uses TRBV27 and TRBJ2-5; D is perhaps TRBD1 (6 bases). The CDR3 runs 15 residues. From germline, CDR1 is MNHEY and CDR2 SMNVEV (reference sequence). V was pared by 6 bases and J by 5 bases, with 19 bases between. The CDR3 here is CASRAGTRPGETQYF. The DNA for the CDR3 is TGTGCCAGCAGGGCCGGGACAAGGCCGGGTGAGACCCAGTACTTC.

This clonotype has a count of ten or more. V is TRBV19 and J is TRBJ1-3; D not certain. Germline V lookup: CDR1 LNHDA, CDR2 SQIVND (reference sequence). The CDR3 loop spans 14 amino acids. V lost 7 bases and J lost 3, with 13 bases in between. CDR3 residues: CASTPWVGGNTIYF. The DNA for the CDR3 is TGTGCCAGTACACCGTGGGTTGGTGGAAACACCATATATTTT.

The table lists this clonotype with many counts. The CDR3 sequence: CASSRQGGQPQHF. The CDR3 bases are TGTGCCAGCAGTAGACAGGGAGGGCAGCCCCAGCATTTT. The V call is TRBV12-3 or TRBV12-4, the J call TRBJ1-5; 7 nucleotides match TRBD1. This CDR3 spans 13 amino acids. V was pared by 5 bases and J by 7 bases, with 5 bases of the junction left unmatched.

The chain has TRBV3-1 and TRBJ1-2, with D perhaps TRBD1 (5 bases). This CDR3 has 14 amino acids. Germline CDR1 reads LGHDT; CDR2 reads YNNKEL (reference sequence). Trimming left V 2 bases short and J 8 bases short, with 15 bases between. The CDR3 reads CASSQRGTKTGYTF. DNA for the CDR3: TGTGCCAGCAGCCAACGAGGGACGAAAACCGGCTACACCTTC.

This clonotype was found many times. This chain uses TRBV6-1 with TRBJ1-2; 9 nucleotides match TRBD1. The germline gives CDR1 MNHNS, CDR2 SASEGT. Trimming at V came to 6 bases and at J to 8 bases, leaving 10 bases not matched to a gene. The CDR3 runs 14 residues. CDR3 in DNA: TGTGCCAGCAGACCACAGGGGGCTGGATGGGGCTACACCTTC. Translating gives CASRPQGAGWGYTF.

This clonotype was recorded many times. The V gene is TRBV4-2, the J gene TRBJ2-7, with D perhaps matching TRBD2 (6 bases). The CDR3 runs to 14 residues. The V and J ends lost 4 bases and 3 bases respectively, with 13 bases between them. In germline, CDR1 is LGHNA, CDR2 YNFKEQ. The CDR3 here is CASSPAGGVYEQYF. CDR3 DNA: TGTGCCAGCAGCCCTGCAGGCGGGGTCTACGAGCAGTACTTC.

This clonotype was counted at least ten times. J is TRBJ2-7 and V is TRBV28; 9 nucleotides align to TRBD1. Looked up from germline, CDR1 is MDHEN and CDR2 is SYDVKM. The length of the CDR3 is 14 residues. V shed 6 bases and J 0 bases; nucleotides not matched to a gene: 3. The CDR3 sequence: CASRTGGASYEQYF. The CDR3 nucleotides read TGTGCCAGCAGGACAGGGGGGGCCTCCTACGAGCAGTACTTC.

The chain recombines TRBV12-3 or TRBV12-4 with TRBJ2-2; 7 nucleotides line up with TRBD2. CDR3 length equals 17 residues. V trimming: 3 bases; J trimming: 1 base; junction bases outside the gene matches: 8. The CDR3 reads CASSLAPAGENTGELFF. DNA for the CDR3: TGTGCCAGCAGTTTGGCTCCGGCGGGAGAGAACACCGGGGAGCTGTTTTTT.

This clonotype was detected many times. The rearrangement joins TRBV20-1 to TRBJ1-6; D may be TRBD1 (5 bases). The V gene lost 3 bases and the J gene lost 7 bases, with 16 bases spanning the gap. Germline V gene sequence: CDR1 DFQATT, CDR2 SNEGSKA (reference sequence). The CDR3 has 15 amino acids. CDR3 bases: TGCAGTGCTAGCTCGCCGGGGCGCCGAAATTCACCCCTCCACTTT. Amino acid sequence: CSASSPGRRNSPLHF.

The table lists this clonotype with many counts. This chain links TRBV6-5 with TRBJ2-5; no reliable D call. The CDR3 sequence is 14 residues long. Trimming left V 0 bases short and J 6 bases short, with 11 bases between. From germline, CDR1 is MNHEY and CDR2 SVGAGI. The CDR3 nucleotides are TGTGCCAGCAGTTACTCGGTCCTCGAGAAGACCCAGTACTTC. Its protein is CASSYSVLEKTQYF.

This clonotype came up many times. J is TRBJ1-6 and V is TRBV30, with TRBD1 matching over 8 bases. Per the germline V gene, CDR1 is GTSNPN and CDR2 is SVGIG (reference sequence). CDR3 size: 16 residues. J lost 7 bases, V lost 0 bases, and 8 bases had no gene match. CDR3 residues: CAWSVGWTGRNSPLHF. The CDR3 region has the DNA TGTGCCTGGAGTGTGGGTTGGACAGGGCGGAATTCACCCCTCCACTTT.

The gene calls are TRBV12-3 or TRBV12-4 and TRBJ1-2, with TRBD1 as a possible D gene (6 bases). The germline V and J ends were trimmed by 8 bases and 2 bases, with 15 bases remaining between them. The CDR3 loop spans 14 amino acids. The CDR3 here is CASVQGGRNYGYTF. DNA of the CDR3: TGTGCCAGCGTACAAGGGGGTCGCAACTATGGCTACACCTTC.

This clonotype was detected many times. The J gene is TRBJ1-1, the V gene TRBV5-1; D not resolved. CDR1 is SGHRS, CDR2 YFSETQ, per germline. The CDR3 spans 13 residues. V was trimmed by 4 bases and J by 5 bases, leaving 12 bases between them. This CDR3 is CASSPRAGTEAFF. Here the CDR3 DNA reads TGCGCCAGCAGCCCACGGGCCGGGACTGAAGCTTTCTTT.

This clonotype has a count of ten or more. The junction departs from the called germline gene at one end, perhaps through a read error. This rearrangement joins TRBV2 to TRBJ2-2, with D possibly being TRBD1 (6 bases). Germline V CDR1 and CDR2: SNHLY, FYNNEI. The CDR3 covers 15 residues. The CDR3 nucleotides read TGTGCCAGCAGGGGTAATACAGGGAACCCCGGGGAGCTGTTTTTT. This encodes CASRGNTGNPGELFF.

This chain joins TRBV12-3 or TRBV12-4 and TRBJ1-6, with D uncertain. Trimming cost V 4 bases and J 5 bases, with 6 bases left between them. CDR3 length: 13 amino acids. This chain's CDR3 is CASSYQNNSPLHF. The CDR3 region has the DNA TGTGCCAGCAGTTACCAGAATAATTCACCCCTCCACTTT.